This TCR beta chain was obtained from a study of T cells in Graves' hyperthyroidism and ophthalmopathy. Used for diagnoses were clinical symptoms, serum thyroxine and TRAb, thyroid ultrasound and orbital computed tomography. This clonotype was seen many times. The investigators amplified TCR beta CDR3 regions from RNA transcripts. An initial round of RT-PCR targeting the TCR CDR3 relied on the HTBI primer set. From the multiplex PCR reads, TCRdb called clonotypes with MiXCR, one entry per CDR3 protein. The sample shows a few hundred thousand distinct CDR3 sequences, 21% of them seen only once. The ends were cut back, 1 base at V and 9 bases at J, with 19 bases in the middle. Germline V lookup: CDR1 MDHEN, CDR2 SYDVKM. The CDR3 extends over 16 amino acids.

The sequenced sample consisted of blood. The sequence came from a woman aged 45-65 years with Graves' hyperthyroidism. The J gene is TRBJ1-5, the V gene TRBV28; D is perhaps TRBD1 (6 bases). CDR3: CASSLYPDSSSGPQHF. CDR3 sequence (DNA): TGTGCCAGCAGTTTATACCCGGACAGCTCAAGTGGGCCCCAGCATTTT.